The 14 T cell receptor beta chains reported below all come from one sample, sequenced in a study of blood T cell repertoires in COVID-19. Assay: immunoSEQ multiplex PCR; the TCRdb copy retains only in-frame clones and omits some. The sample carries 410,000 or so clones, about 89% recorded once. What was sequenced was peripheral blood. Receptors originate from a woman aged 40 to 50 with COVID-19, enrolled during active disease.

The CDR3 is CASSHPRDRQNTEAFF. For the CDR3, the DNA is TGTGCCAGCAGCCACCCCCGGGACAGACAGAACACTGAAGCTTTCTTT. The chain has TRBV7-2 and TRBJ1-1; 7 bases are shared with TRBD1. V gave up 5 bases and J gave up 1 base; unmatched junction bases: 10. Germline V lookup: CDR1 SGHTA, CDR2 FQGNSA. The CDR3 consists of 16 residues.

The chain employs TRBV11-2 and TRBJ2-1, with D maybe TRBD1 (6 bases). V lost 2 bases and J lost 2, with 13 bases in between. Germline CDR1 SGHAT, CDR2 FQNNGV. This CDR3 is built from 16 residues. The CDR3 nucleotides read TGTGCCAGCAGCTTAATGGGGGCGCCTCCCTACAATGAGCAGTTCTTC. Protein: CASSLMGAPPYNEQFF.

This clone was recorded only once. The chain employs TRBV6-6 and TRBJ1-1; 9 positions agree with TRBD1. Germline V lookup: CDR1 MNHNY, CDR2 SVGAGI (reference sequence). The ends lost 11 bases at V and 6 bases at J; junction bases unmatched: 10. The CDR3 totals 13 residues. The CDR3 protein is CAGGNRGRAEAFF. CDR3 nucleotide sequence: TGTGCCGGAGGGAACAGGGGGCGGGCTGAAGCTTTCTTT.

The rearrangement joins TRBV11-3 to TRBJ2-1; 11 bases match TRBD2. This CDR3 contains 16 residues. Germline loops: CDR1 SGHNT, CDR2 YENEEA. Unmatched junction bases numbered 6, after V lost 1 base and J lost 7 bases. In DNA form, the CDR3 reads TGTGCCAGCAGCTTAGGTAGTAGCGGGAGGGGTAATGAGCAGTTCTTC. It specifies CASSLGSSGRGNEQFF.

The chain has TRBV27 and TRBJ2-3; 8 bases are a match to TRBD2. V lost 6 bases, J lost 0 bases, and 26 bases stayed unmatched. Germline-derived CDR1 and CDR2 are MNHEY and SMNVEV (reference sequence). The CDR3 spans 22 residues. This CDR3 reads CASSQYPPGGRYSALSTDTQYF. In nucleotides, the CDR3 is TGTGCCAGCAGCCAATATCCCCCGGGAGGGCGGTATAGTGCTCTGAGCACAGATACGCAGTATTTT.

This chain links TRBV11-2 with TRBJ1-2; D gene unclear. Germline V lookup: CDR1 SGHAT, CDR2 FQNNGV. V was trimmed by 6 bases and J by 7 bases, leaving 18 bases between them. The CDR3 consists of 14 residues. For the CDR3, the DNA is TGTGCCAGCAGGACGATACGGAGGTTAGGTGGCTACACCTTC. Its translation: CASRTIRRLGGYTF.

The chain recombines TRBV4-3 with TRBJ2-7; D is perhaps TRBD2 (5 bases). Looked up from germline, CDR1 is LGHNA and CDR2 is YSLEER. The CDR3 is 16 amino acids. Trimming cost V 1 base and J 2 bases, with 15 bases left between them. CDR3 sequence: CASSQGFGGPTYEQYF. CDR3 nucleotides: TGCGCCAGCAGCCAAGGTTTCGGCGGGCCTACCTACGAGCAGTACTTC.

Concerning this clone: Relative to the germline gene, one junction end is altered; a read error may explain this. V usage is TRBV4-3 and J usage is TRBJ1-2; D is undetermined. The CDR3 sequence is 13 residues long. The V gene's germline CDR1 is LGHNA and CDR2 YSLEER. The CDR3 DNA reads as TGCGCCAGCAGCCAAGAGCGCAGGTACGGCTACACTTTC. This encodes CASSQERRYGYTF.

The table lists this clone with a count of one. The gene calls are TRBV11-3 and TRBJ1-1; unclear D gene. Germline lookup yields CDR1 SGHNT and CDR2 YENEEA. This CDR3 contains 15 residues. V lost 0 bases and J lost 2, with 10 bases in between. In DNA form, the CDR3 reads TGTGCCAGCAGCTTAGATTCCGAGTACAACACTGAAGCTTTCTTT. Protein: CASSLDSEYNTEAFF.

The chain couples TRBV5-1 to TRBJ1-3, with D tentatively TRBD1 (5 bases). Trimming stripped 4 bases from V and 1 base from J, with 9 bases between. Germline assignment: CDR1 SGHRS and CDR2 YFSETQ. CDR3 length: 14 amino acids. Written as DNA, the CDR3 is TGCGCCAGCAGCCTGACAGATTCTGGAAACACCATATATTTT. This codes for CASSLTDSGNTIYF.

The V and J genes are TRBV7-2 and TRBJ1-6; D is ambiguous. CDR1 is SGHTA, CDR2 FQGNSA, per germline. The V end was cut by 6 bases, the J end by 3 bases, with 18 bases between. The CDR3 length is 17 residues. The CDR3 DNA reads as TGTGCCAGCAGTCCCTCCTTCTGGGCCAGCTATAATTCACCCCTCCACTTT. Its protein is CASSPSFWASYNSPLHF. The whole variable domain, remainder taken from reference TRBV7-2 and TRBJ1-6, is GAGVSQSPSNKVTEKGKDVELRCDPISGHTALYWYRQSLGQGLEFLIYFQGNSAPDKSGLPSDRFSAERTGGSVSTLTIQRTQQEDSAVYLCASSPSFWASYNSPLHFGNGTRLTVT.

This clone was recorded once. This chain's CDR3 is CASSIDLGGQGTYEQYF. The CDR3 DNA reads as TGTGCCAGTAGTATAGATCTGGGGGGACAGGGAACCTACGAGCAGTACTTC. The genes are TRBV19 and TRBJ2-7; 9 bases fit TRBD1. This CDR3 is built from 17 residues. Per germline, CDR1 LNHDA and CDR2 SQIVND (reference sequence). Losses at the gene ends were 0 bases for V and 2 bases for J; bases not matched to a gene: 8.

The chain combines TRBV29-1 with TRBJ2-7; D might be TRBD2 (5 bases). The CDR3 loop spans 17 amino acids. V was pared by 4 bases and J by 9 bases, with 31 bases between. Per germline, CDR1 SQVTM and CDR2 ANQGSEA. The CDR3 loop is CSVVGIGLGGPLGVQYF. CDR3 nucleotides: TGCAGCGTTGTGGGTATCGGCCTCGGCGGGCCACTCGGGGTGCAGTACTTC.

The chain joins TRBV24-1 to TRBJ2-1; 10 bases line up with TRBD1. The CDR3 length is 14 residues. The V gene end was trimmed by 3 bases and the J gene end by 8 bases; junction bases not matched to a gene: 3. CDR1 and CDR2 from the germline V gene are KGHDR and SFDVKD. The CDR3 nucleotides are TGTGCCACCAGTGATCCGGGACAGGGGCATGAGCAGTTCTTC. Protein product: CATSDPGQGHEQFF.